The 5 T cell receptor beta chains below all came from one sample that was sequenced in a study of T cell repertoires and HLA-DP antigens. These TCRs are of unknown antigen specificity. Assay used: immunoSEQ multiplex PCR; TCRdb lists only in-frame clones, some missing. The sample lists about 73,000 clones, roughly 78% occurring once. Input material: CD4+ T cells from PBMCs. The receptors come from a man in his 60s in good health and CMV-seronegative.

This clone was observed once. The chain has TRBV5-1 and TRBJ2-1; no clear D gene. The CDR3 is 13 amino acids. CDR1 SGHRS and CDR2 YFSETQ come from the germline V gene. Trimming took off 0 bases at V and 1 base at J, with 2 bases between the two ends. The CDR3 region is CASSLESYNEQFF. Written as DNA, the CDR3 is TGCGCCAGCAGCTTGGAGTCCTACAATGAGCAGTTCTTC.

The chain links TRBV6-6 to TRBJ2-5; no definite D call. This CDR3 contains 14 residues. The V gene lost 0 bases and the J gene lost 4 bases, with 9 bases spanning the gap. CDR1 is MNHNY, CDR2 SVGAGI, per germline (reference sequence). For the CDR3, the DNA is TGTGCCAGCAGTTACTCGGGGTTCGCAGAGACCCAGTACTTC. Its protein is CASSYSGFAETQYF.

In this sample, this clone turned up a few times. The V and J genes are TRBV4-1 and TRBJ2-5; 7 bases fit TRBD2. V shed 6 bases, J shed 5 bases, and the junction held 12 bases outside the gene matches. The germline V gene encodes CDR1 MGHRA and CDR2 YSYEKL. The CDR3 has 15 residues. The CDR3 DNA sequence: TGCGCCAGCAGTTTCACCGGCGGGAGCGATGAGACCCAGTACTTC. It specifies CASSFTGGSDETQYF.

The chain links TRBV2 to TRBJ1-5; the D gene is possibly TRBD1 (5 bases). V dropped 6 bases and J dropped 7 bases, with 16 bases sitting between them. Germline CDR1 SNHLY, CDR2 FYNNEI. CDR3 length equals 14 residues. This CDR3 is CASSPGAQGQPQHF. The CDR3 DNA sequence: TGTGCCAGCAGCCCCGGGGCGCAGGGCCAGCCCCAGCATTTT.

This clone was counted a few times. This chain joins TRBV6-1 and TRBJ1-5; the match to TRBD1 covers 8 bases. After removal of 6 bases from V and 6 bases from J, the junction contained 7 bases not matched to a gene. Germline loops: CDR1 MNHNS, CDR2 SASEGT. CDR3 length: 14 residues. For the CDR3, the DNA is TGTGCCAGCAGCGGCGACAGGGGAGGTCAGCCCCAGCATTTT. Protein product: CASSGDRGGQPQHF.